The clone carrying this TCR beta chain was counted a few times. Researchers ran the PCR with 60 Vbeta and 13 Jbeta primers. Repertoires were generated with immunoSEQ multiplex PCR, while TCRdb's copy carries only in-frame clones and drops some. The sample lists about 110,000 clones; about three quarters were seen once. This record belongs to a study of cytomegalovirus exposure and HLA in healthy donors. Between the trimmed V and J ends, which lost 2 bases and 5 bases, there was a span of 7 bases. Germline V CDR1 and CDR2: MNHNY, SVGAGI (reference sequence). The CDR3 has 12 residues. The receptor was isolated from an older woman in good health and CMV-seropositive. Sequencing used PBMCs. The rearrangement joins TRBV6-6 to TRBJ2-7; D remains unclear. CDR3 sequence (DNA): TGTGCCAGCAGTTACGGCAATAACGAGCAGTACTTC. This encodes CASSYGNNEQYF.